This TCR beta chain stems from a study of T-cell reconstitution after alpha-beta-depleted transplantation in children. For TCRbeta, the library was prepared with unique molecular identifiers. TCRdb re-analysed the PCR reads in MiXCR, keeping a single row per CDR3 protein. The sample carries over 90,000 distinct CDR3 sequences, under 7% recorded once. Notes on the study in general: It was reported that alpha-beta T cells came from several hundred expanded graft clones (about two months after transplant). Recipient T cells and thymic progenitors that survived were the source of the high TCRbeta diversity seen at day 60 in some patients. The authors attributed T-cell counts and diversity one year after transplant mostly to newly produced T cells.

This clonotype has ten or more counts. Its specificity is unknown. The material was PBMCs, mostly from graft donor cells, obtained 60 days after TCRalphabeta/CD19-depleted stem cell transplant. This TCR was sampled from a female patient aged 2 to 10 who had a stem cell transplant for Fanconi anemia, so the T cells may come from the graft donor.

CDR3 amino acids: CSVVIQGTGELFF. The CDR3 DNA reads TGCAGCGTTGTAATTCAGGGCACCGGGGAGCTGTTTTTT. This rearrangement joins TRBV29-1 to TRBJ2-2, with D tentatively TRBD1 (5 bases). Germline V CDR1 and CDR2: SQVTM, ANQGSEA. The CDR3 covers 13 residues. Trimming stripped 4 bases from V and 4 bases from J, with 10 bases between.